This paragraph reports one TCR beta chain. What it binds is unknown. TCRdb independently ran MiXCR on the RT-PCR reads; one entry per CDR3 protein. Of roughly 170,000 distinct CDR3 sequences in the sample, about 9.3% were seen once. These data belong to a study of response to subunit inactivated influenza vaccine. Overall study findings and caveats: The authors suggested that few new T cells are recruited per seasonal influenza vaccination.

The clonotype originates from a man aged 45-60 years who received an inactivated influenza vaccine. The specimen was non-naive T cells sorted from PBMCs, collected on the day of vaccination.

The CDR3 bases are TGTGCCAGCAGCCGAACTAGCGGGGGTTACAATGAGCAGTTCTTC. This gives the protein CASSRTSGGYNEQFF. This rearrangement joins TRBV7-2 to TRBJ2-1; 11 bases match TRBD2. V was clipped by 5 bases and J by 4 bases; unmatched bases: 4. Germline V gene lookup returns CDR1 SGHTA and CDR2 FQGNSA. This CDR3 contains 15 residues.